Below are 31 T cell receptor beta chains sequenced from a single sample in a study of graft-versus-host responses after intestinal transplantation. This table comes from immunoSEQ multiplex PCR, and its TCRdb copy is limited to in-frame clones, with some not included. Found here are 4,100 or so clones, 84% of them singletons; the top ten hold 7.2%. As to time point: postoperative day 105 after intestinal transplantation (dayNNNN = postoperative day). Graft tissue was processed to release intraepithelial and lamina propria lymphocytes. Here the sequenced sample was ileum tissue, taken 105 days after intestinal transplantation. All receptors come from a human patient who received an intestinal transplant, so some T cells may come from the graft donor.

The rearrangement joins TRBV5-1 to TRBJ2-3, with 9 positions matching TRBD1. Unmatched junction bases numbered 0, after V lost 3 bases and J lost 1 base. Looked up from germline, CDR1 is SGHRS and CDR2 is YFSETQ. The CDR3 loop spans 14 amino acids. Here the CDR3 DNA reads TGCGCCAGCAGCTGGGACAGGGGCACAGATACGCAGTATTTT. Translating it yields CASSWDRGTDTQYF.

In this sample, this clone turned up once. The chain links TRBV7-3 to TRBJ2-7; 10 nucleotides line up with TRBD2. CDR3 size: 15 residues. With V trimmed by 1 base and J by 7 bases, 7 bases remained unmatched. Germline V gene lookup returns CDR1 SGHTA and CDR2 FQGTGA. The CDR3 region has the DNA TGTGCCAGCAGCTTAATGGTAGCGGGAGGTACTGAGCAGTACTTC. As protein: CASSLMVAGGTEQYF.

The chain couples TRBV5-4 to TRBJ2-1, with 10 bases identical to TRBD2. The germline gives CDR1 SGHNT, CDR2 YYREEE (reference sequence). The length of the CDR3 is 14 residues. With V trimmed by 0 bases and J by 8 bases, 2 bases remained unmatched. CDR3 loop: CASSLGLAGDEQFF. As DNA, the CDR3 is TGTGCCAGCAGCTTGGGACTAGCGGGCGATGAGCAGTTCTTC.

The chain recombines TRBV6-1 with TRBJ2-2; 12 bases align to TRBD2. Germline CDR1 MNHNS, CDR2 SASEGT. The CDR3 runs to 14 residues. The V gene end was trimmed by 7 bases and the J gene end by 6 bases; junction bases not matched to a gene: 3. CDR3 loop: CASTSGRAPGELFF. In DNA form, the CDR3 reads TGTGCCAGCACTAGCGGGAGGGCCCCCGGGGAGCTGTTTTTT.

The chain employs TRBV28 and TRBJ2-3, with D perhaps TRBD2 (5 bases). The germline V gene has CDR1 MDHEN and CDR2 SYDVKM. This CDR3 is built from 13 residues. Deletions cut 4 bases from V and 5 bases from J, with 10 bases between. The CDR3 loop reads CASSSGVGDTQYF. CDR3 in DNA: TGTGCCAGCAGTTCCGGGGTAGGAGATACGCAGTATTTT.

The chain recombines TRBV9 with TRBJ2-5; D gene ambiguous. This CDR3 spans 14 amino acids. Germline loops: CDR1 SGDLS, CDR2 YYNGEE. V was clipped by 0 bases and J by 5 bases, with 11 bases between them. The CDR3 region is CASSVEERVETQYF. The CDR3 region has the DNA TGTGCCAGCAGCGTAGAGGAGAGAGTGGAGACCCAGTACTTC.

The J gene is TRBJ2-1, the V gene TRBV6-1; D is unresolved. CDR1 and CDR2 (germline): MNHNS, SASEGT. The CDR3 runs 13 residues. V was pared by 3 bases and J by 3 bases, with 6 bases between. This CDR3 reads CASSDGSYNEQFF. CDR3 coding DNA: TGTGCCAGCAGTGATGGAAGCTACAATGAGCAGTTCTTC.

The V gene is TRBV25-1, the J gene TRBJ2-3; the match to TRBD1 covers 7 bases. CDR1 MGHDK and CDR2 SYGVNS come from the germline V gene. Losses at the gene ends were 6 bases for V and 1 base for J; bases not matched to a gene: 4. The CDR3 consists of 14 residues. As DNA, the CDR3 is TGTGCCAGCAGCACCACAGGGGGCACAGATACGCAGTATTTT. It codes for CASSTTGGTDTQYF.

The chain is built from TRBV4-1 and TRBJ2-3; 7 nucleotides align to TRBD2. V dropped 4 bases and J dropped 6; count of bases not matched to a gene: 7. CDR1 and CDR2 (germline): MGHRA, YSYEKL. The CDR3 spans 14 residues. The CDR3 nucleotides are TGCGCCAGCAGCCCGCGAGCGGGACCGGATACGCAGTATTTT. The encoded protein is CASSPRAGPDTQYF.

The V call is TRBV25-1, the J call TRBJ2-7; 11 bases map to TRBD1. There are 16 residues in the CDR3. Germline V gene data show CDR1 as MGHDK and CDR2 as SYGVNS. V was pared by 1 base and J by 5 bases, with 7 bases of the junction left unmatched. The chain's CDR3 is CASSESPDRGRNEQYF. In nucleotides, the CDR3 is TGTGCCAGCAGTGAATCCCCGGACAGGGGGCGGAACGAGCAGTACTTC.

The chain links TRBV7-2 to TRBJ1-1; possibly TRBD1 for D (5 bases). This CDR3 spans 12 amino acids. With 5 bases removed from V and 2 bases from J, the gap between germline ends came to 6 bases. Germline V lookup: CDR1 SGHTA, CDR2 FQGNSA. In nucleotides, the CDR3 is TGTGCCAGCAGCCGGGACAACACTGAAGCTTTCTTT. This encodes CASSRDNTEAFF.

The chain links TRBV19 to TRBJ1-2; 7 positions agree with TRBD1. V shed 5 bases, J shed 5 bases, and the junction held 2 bases outside the gene matches. The CDR3 is 12 amino acids. Germline V gene sequence: CDR1 LNHDA, CDR2 SQIVND (reference sequence). In DNA form, the CDR3 reads TGTGCCAGTAGTGCGGGACAGTATGGCTACACCTTC. It specifies CASSAGQYGYTF.

This rearrangement joins TRBV5-1 to TRBJ1-2; 11 bases are a match to TRBD1. V gave up 4 bases and J gave up 0 bases; unmatched junction bases: 2. There are 15 residues in the CDR3. Per the germline V gene, CDR1 is SGHRS and CDR2 is YFSETQ. The CDR3 loop reads CASSTGQGANYGYTF. The DNA for the CDR3 is TGCGCCAGCAGCACGGGACAGGGGGCTAACTATGGCTACACCTTC.

This sequence joins TRBV7-9 and TRBJ2-7; a possible D gene is TRBD1 (5 bases). There are 16 residues in the CDR3. V was shortened by 0 bases and J by 2 bases, with 14 bases between the two germline ends. The V gene's germline CDR1 is SEHNR and CDR2 FQNEAQ (reference sequence). The CDR3 protein is CASSLAVRGRPYEQYF. CDR3 DNA sequence: TGTGCCAGCAGCTTAGCAGTTAGGGGCAGACCCTACGAGCAGTACTTC.

This chain uses TRBV23-1 with TRBJ1-5; D is undetermined. Being an ORF, TRBV23-1 has a function that is uncertain. V was pared by 7 bases and J by 3 bases, with 10 bases between. The CDR3 is 13 residues long. CDR3: CASTPRVNQPQHF. The CDR3 region has the DNA TGCGCCAGCACCCCTAGGGTCAATCAGCCCCAGCATTTT.

The chain links TRBV6-6 to TRBJ2-2; D may be TRBD1 or TRBD2 (7 bases each). CDR1 and CDR2 (germline): MNHNY, SVGAGI (reference sequence). The CDR3 extends over 15 amino acids. Trimming removed 8 bases from V and 2 bases from J, with 15 bases in between. CDR3 sequence (DNA): TGTGCCAGCTGCAGGGGGGGTACCAACACCGGGGAGCTGTTTTTT. This sequence encodes CASCRGGTNTGELFF.

CDR3: CASSALDRGGNTEAFF. In DNA form, the CDR3 reads TGTGCCAGCAGTGCCCTTGACAGGGGTGGGAACACTGAAGCTTTCTTT. This chain joins TRBV25-1 and TRBJ1-1; 8 nucleotides agree with TRBD1. This CDR3 has 16 residues. CDR1 is MGHDK and CDR2 is SYGVNS in the germline V gene. V dropped 4 bases and J dropped 1; count of bases not matched to a gene: 8.

This clone is a singleton in its sample. This chain uses TRBV5-4 with TRBJ2-1; either TRBD1 or TRBD2 may supply D (5 bases each). The CDR3 sequence is 15 residues long. Looked up from germline, CDR1 is SGHNT and CDR2 is YYREEE (reference sequence). V lost 2 bases and J 3 bases, leaving 12 bases between the germline ends. The CDR3 region is CASSFGGRIYNEQFF. In DNA, the CDR3 is TGTGCCAGCAGCTTTGGGGGACGGATCTACAATGAGCAGTTCTTC.

The chain uses TRBV25-1 and TRBJ2-4; 7 bases line up with TRBD2. Germline V CDR1 and CDR2: MGHDK, SYGVNS. The CDR3 sequence is 14 residues long. Trimming at V came to 3 bases and at J to 1 base, leaving 0 bases not matched to a gene. The CDR3 DNA follows: TGTGCCAGCAGTGAGCGGGAGGCCAAAAACATTCAGTACTTC. Translating gives CASSEREAKNIQYF. Supplemented by reference TRBV25-1 and TRBJ2-4, the full variable domain reads EADIYQTPRYLVIGTGKKITLECSQTMGHDKMYWYQQDPGMELHLIHYSYGVNSTEKGDLSSESTVSRIRTEHFPLTLESARPSHTSQYLCASSEREAKNIQYFGAGTRLSVL.

This clone was seen a few times. The chain is built from TRBV25-1 and TRBJ1-5; TRBD1 might be the D (6 bases). Trimming left V 4 bases short and J 7 bases short, with 11 bases between. Germline lookup yields CDR1 MGHDK and CDR2 SYGVNS. The CDR3 is 13 amino acids. Written as DNA, the CDR3 is TGTGCCAGCAGTGGAAGGGGGAACCAGCCCCAGCATTTT. It yields the protein CASSGRGNQPQHF.

V is TRBV7-7 and J is TRBJ2-3; 13 nucleotides align to TRBD2. V trimming: 5 bases; J trimming: 2 bases; junction bases outside the gene matches: 4. Germline V gene sequence: CDR1 SSHAT, CDR2 FNYEAQ (reference sequence). CDR3 length: 16 amino acids. CDR3 DNA sequence: TGTGCCAGCAGCCGTGGACTAGCGGGAGCCACAGATACGCAGTATTTT. The encoded protein is CASSRGLAGATDTQYF.

This chain connects TRBV27 to TRBJ1-2; unclear D gene. This CDR3 is 16 amino acids long. Per germline, CDR1 MNHEY and CDR2 SMNVEV (reference sequence). Deletions cut 5 bases from V and 1 base from J, with 17 bases between. The CDR3 DNA sequence: TGTGCCAGCAGTACCCCACAGACATTCAGTAACTATGGCTACACCTTC. It encodes CASSTPQTFSNYGYTF.

CDR3 sequence (DNA): TGTGCCAGCAGTGAATCCAACTCTGGAAACACCATATATTTT. Amino acids: CASSESNSGNTIYF. This rearrangement joins TRBV25-1 to TRBJ1-3, with D unresolved. Germline V gives CDR1 MGHDK, CDR2 SYGVNS. V lost 1 base and J lost 0, with 4 bases in between. CDR3 length equals 14 residues. The variable domain in full, completed from reference TRBV25-1 and TRBJ1-3, reads EADIYQTPRYLVIGTGKKITLECSQTMGHDKMYWYQQDPGMELHLIHYSYGVNSTEKGDLSSESTVSRIRTEHFPLTLESARPSHTSQYLCASSESNSGNTIYFGEGSWLTVV.

The V and J genes are TRBV28 and TRBJ1-2; D not certain. Trimming took off 2 bases at V and 2 bases at J, with 9 bases between the two ends. Germline V lookup: CDR1 MDHEN, CDR2 SYDVKM. There are 14 residues in the CDR3. CDR3 in DNA: TGTGCCAGCAGTTTAATAGGGTTGAACTATGGCTACACCTTC. It translates to CASSLIGLNYGYTF.

V gene TRBV25-1 combines with J gene TRBJ2-5; D is perhaps TRBD2 (6 bases). Trimming pared 7 bases from V and 0 bases from J, leaving 6 bases between. The CDR3 covers 12 residues. CDR1 is MGHDK and CDR2 is SYGVNS in the germline V gene. The CDR3 sequence is CASTSDQETQYF. The CDR3 DNA reads as TGTGCCAGCACTAGCGACCAAGAGACCCAGTACTTC.

The chain is built from TRBV11-2 and TRBJ2-2; D is undetermined. The V gene's germline CDR1 is SGHAT and CDR2 FQNNGV. The CDR3 sequence is 15 residues long. The V and J ends lost 6 bases and 1 base respectively, with 12 bases between them. Here the CDR3 DNA reads TGTGCCAGCAGTGAACGGGCAGGGAACACCGGGGAGCTGTTTTTT. This translates into CASSERAGNTGELFF.

The V call is TRBV19, the J call TRBJ2-7; 14 nucleotides align to TRBD2. Trimming took 4 bases from V and 4 from J; bases not matched to a gene: 0. CDR1 is LNHDA, CDR2 SQIVND, per germline (reference sequence). The CDR3 is 14 amino acids. The CDR3 nucleotides are TGTGCCAGTAGTAGACTAGCGGGAGGGTACGAGCAGTACTTC. Protein sequence: CASSRLAGGYEQYF.

The chain uses TRBV5-1 and TRBJ2-6, with D maybe TRBD1 (5 bases). Deletions cut 0 bases from V and 18 bases from J, with 19 bases between. The CDR3 extends over 14 amino acids. Germline V gene sequence: CDR1 SGHRS, CDR2 YFSETQ. CDR3 loop: CASSLASGANAPTF. CDR3 DNA sequence: TGCGCCAGCAGCTTGGCCTCTGGGGCCAACGCCCCGACTTTC.

A few counts support this clone. This sequence joins TRBV6-1 and TRBJ1-2; weak D call: TRBD1 (5 bases). V gave up 6 bases and J gave up 7 bases, with 15 bases separating them. CDR3 length: 13 amino acids. Germline CDR1 MNHNS, CDR2 SASEGT. The CDR3 DNA reads as TGTGCCAGCAGGGACAAGGATTTCGGTGGCTACACCTTC. Translating gives CASRDKDFGGYTF.

The rearrangement joins TRBV7-9 to TRBJ1-1, with D perhaps TRBD1 (6 bases). This CDR3 region has 18 residues. Trimming removed 1 base from V and 3 bases from J, with 21 bases in between. The V gene's germline CDR1 is SEHNR and CDR2 FQNEAQ (reference sequence). The CDR3 bases are TGTGCCAGCAGCTTAGAGGGAAGGGACACAAACTGGCACACTGAAGCTTTCTTT. It encodes CASSLEGRDTNWHTEAFF.

This clone occurred once. The chain links TRBV28 to TRBJ2-6; possible D gene TRBD1, 5 bases. This CDR3 region has 16 residues. Germline V gene data show CDR1 as MDHEN and CDR2 as SYDVKM. Trimming removed 3 bases at V and 3 bases at J, with 12 bases between. CDR3 sequence: CASSLAGIDGANVLTF. The DNA of the CDR3 is TGTGCCAGCAGTTTGGCAGGGATCGATGGGGCCAACGTCCTGACTTTC. Based on the CDR3 plus reference TRBV28 and TRBJ2-6, the full variable domain is DVKVTQSSRYLVKRTGEKVFLECVQDMDHENMFWYRQDPGLGLRLIYFSYDVKMKEKGDIPEGYSVSREKKERFSLILESASTNQTSMYLCASSLAGIDGANVLTFGAGSRLTVL.